These T cell receptor beta chains were read from a single sample in a study of shared clonotypes between healthy human individuals. Produced via immunoSEQ multiplex PCR; TCRdb's table is partial and in-frame only. The profile shows around 1,100,000 clones, around 77% of them singletons. The sequenced material came from memory CD4+ T cells from PBMCs. Receptor source: a man aged 18 to 30 in good health. Some clones in this sample may be carry-over from other donors' samples. Both conserved end residues are part of each CDR3. D genes are given only for firm matches. Not every row has a clone size; where given, it reads once, few, many or a size class.

>TRBV15|.|TRBJ2-7|.
CATSFGGHLLYEQYF
TGTGCCACCAGCTTTGGGGGACACCTACTCTACGAGCAGTACTTC
>TRBV7-2|.|TRBJ2-2|TRBD2
CASSRTSGTGELFF
TGTGCCAGCAGCCGGACTAGTGGAACCGGGGAGCTGTTTTTT
>TRBV18|.|TRBJ2-6|TRBD2
CASSLTSGESLGANVLTF
TGTGCCAGCTCGCTGACTAGCGGTGAATCTCTGGGGGCCAACGTCCTGACTTTC
>TRBV2|.|TRBJ1-3|.
CASSQGHSGNTIYF
TGTGCCAGCAGCCAGGGACATTCGGGAAACACCATATATTTT
>TRBV7-2|.|TRBJ1-2|.
CASSLAVGLYGYTF
TGTGCCAGCAGCTTAGCTGTGGGGCTTTATGGCTACACCTTC
>TRBV7-8|.|TRBJ2-1|.
CASSSRLGGEGEQFF
TGTGCCAGCAGCTCCCGACTGGGAGGAGAGGGTGAGCAGTTCTTC
>TRBV28|.|TRBJ1-5|.
CASSPGMRGSNQPQHF
TGTGCCAGCAGTCCGGGGATGAGAGGAAGCAATCAGCCCCAGCATTTT
>TRBV27|.|TRBJ2-2|TRBD2
CASIPRAGGYTGELFF
TGTGCCAGCATTCCCAGAGCGGGAGGTTACACCGGGGAGCTGTTTTTT
>TRBV7-2|.|TRBJ1-4|.
CASSLAAPGVTNEKLFF
TGTGCCAGCAGCTTAGCCGCCCCAGGGGTGACTAATGAAAAACTGTTTTTT
>TRBV19|.|TRBJ2-3|TRBD1
CASRDRGREDTQYF
TGTGCCAGTCGTGACAGGGGGCGGGAAGATACGCAGTATTTT
>TRBV5-1|once|TRBJ1-6|TRBD1
CASSLDRGHSPLHF
TGCGCCAGCAGCTTGGACAGGGGGCATTCACCCCTCCACTTT
>TRBV5-4|.|TRBJ2-7|TRBD2
CASSRTSGSGEQYF
TGTGCCAGCAGCCGGACTAGCGGGAGTGGCGAGCAGTACTTC
>TRBV6-1|.|TRBJ2-5|.
CASTIRGFQATQYF
TGTGCCAGCACCATACGCGGGTTCCAGGCGACCCAGTACTTC
>TRBV28|.|TRBJ2-4|.
CASSFRSGQAKNIQYF
TGTGCCAGCAGTTTTAGGTCAGGCCAAGCCAAAAACATTCAGTACTTC
>TRBV18|.|TRBJ2-5|.
CASSPPEVVETQYF
TGTGCCAGCTCACCACCGGAAGTAGTGGAGACCCAGTACTTC
>TRBV11-2|.|TRBJ2-3|.
CASNHEDLDTQYF
TGTGCCAGCAACCACGAAGATTTGGATACGCAGTATTTT
>TRBV6-6|.|TRBJ2-3|.
CASRGYEDTQYF
TGTGCCAGCAGGGGATATGAGGATACGCAGTATTTT
>TRBV29-1|.|TRBJ2-7|TRBD1
CSVDAGRTGDSEQYF
TGCAGCGTTGACGCTGGACGGACAGGGGATAGCGAGCAGTACTTC
>TRBV5-1|.|TRBJ2-1|TRBD2
CASSLASGSINEQFF
TGCGCCAGCAGCTTGGCCAGCGGGAGTATTAATGAGCAGTTCTTC
>TRBV4-3|once|TRBJ2-3|.
CASSWTGDADTQYF
TGCGCCAGCAGCTGGACCGGCGACGCAGATACGCAGTATTTT
>TRBV25-1|.|TRBJ2-1|.
CASSWAGGSYNEQFF
TGTGCCAGCAGTTGGGCCGGGGGCTCCTACAATGAGCAGTTCTTC
>TRBV7-2|.|TRBJ2-7|.
CASSSGRGRYF
TGTGCCAGCAGCTCCGGCCGAGGACGGTACTTC
>TRBV5-1|many|TRBJ2-7|TRBD1
CASSLWGTGGEQYF
TGCGCCAGCAGCTTGTGGGGGACAGGGGGCGAGCAGTACTTC
>TRBV28|.|TRBJ2-7|.
CASTRDSPYEQYF
TGTGCCAGCACCCGGGACTCCCCTTACGAGCAGTACTTC
>TRBV6-5|.|TRBJ1-2|.
CASSSPLGNYGYTF
TGTGCCAGCAGTTCCCCTTTGGGTAACTATGGCTACACCTTC
>TRBV11-2|few|TRBJ1-1|TRBD1
CASRLANTGEGAFF
TGTGCCAGCAGACTAGCGAACACAGGGGAGGGGGCTTTCTTT
>TRBV30|.|TRBJ1-5|.
CAWSVQTVNQPQHF
TGTGCCTGGAGTGTACAGACAGTTAATCAGCCCCAGCATTTT
>TRBV14|many|TRBJ2-1|.
CASSAARGGWQFF
TGTGCCAGCAGCGCAGCCCGAGGGGGGTGGCAGTTCTTC
>TRBV7-2|.|TRBJ2-3|TRBD2
CASSSGLAGGSTDTQYF
TGTGCCAGCAGCTCAGGACTAGCGGGAGGCTCCACAGATACGCAGTATTTT
>TRBV9|.|TRBJ2-1|.
CASSVSPLSNEQFF
TGTGCCAGCAGCGTAAGTCCCCTAAGCAATGAGCAGTTCTTC
>TRBV6-1|.|TRBJ2-3|TRBD2
CASSEILAGALPDTQYF
TGTGCCAGCAGTGAAATTTTAGCGGGAGCTCTGCCAGATACGCAGTATTTT
>TRBV27|.|TRBJ2-5|.
CASSLLQEYQETQYF
TGTGCCAGCAGTTTACTACAGGAGTACCAAGAGACCCAGTACTTC
>TRBV2|.|TRBJ2-7|TRBD2
CASSQMTSGIGEQYF
TGTGCCAGCAGTCAAATGACTAGCGGGATCGGGGAGCAGTACTTC
>TRBV15|.|TRBJ1-1|.
CATSRGQWTLNTEAFF
TGTGCCACCAGCAGAGGCCAATGGACATTAAACACTGAAGCTTTCTTT
>TRBV10-2|.|TRBJ1-5|TRBD1
CASRDRVSQPQHF
TGCGCCAGCAGAGACAGGGTAAGTCAGCCCCAGCATTTT
>TRBV18|.|TRBJ2-1|.
CASSPQLVQFF
TGTGCCAGCTCACCGCAGTTGGTTCAGTTCTTC
>TRBV6-6|.|TRBJ1-5|.
CASELRTANSNQPQHF
TGTGCCAGCGAACTGAGGACTGCTAATAGCAATCAGCCCCAGCATTTT
>TRBV18|few|TRBJ1-4|.
CASSPRAGDEKLFF
TGTGCCAGCTCACCACGAGCTGGGGATGAAAAACTGTTTTTT
>TRBV6-7|.|TRBJ2-5|TRBD2
CASTTRGGLAGVEETQYF
TGTGCCAGCACCACACGGGGCGGACTAGCGGGAGTAGAAGAGACCCAGTACTTC
>TRBV7-9|.|TRBJ2-7|TRBD2
CASSLVLAGSYEQYF
TGTGCCAGCAGCTTAGTTCTAGCGGGATCGTACGAGCAGTACTTC
>TRBV2|few|TRBJ1-3|TRBD1
CATIDRGRGNTIYF
TGTGCCACCATAGACAGGGGGCGCGGAAACACCATATATTTT
>TRBV6-1|.|TRBJ2-5|.
CASSQGPRRGTQYF
TGTGCCAGCAGTCAGGGACCCCGACGCGGGACCCAGTACTTC
>TRBV7-9|.|TRBJ1-2|TRBD1
CASSSGRTGTGYTF
TGTGCCAGCAGCTCTGGAAGGACAGGGACCGGCTACACCTTC
>TRBV28|.|TRBJ2-7|TRBD2
CASSLWGGTTYEQYF
TGTGCCAGCAGTTTGTGGGGCGGGACTACCTACGAGCAGTACTTC
>TRBV28|once|TRBJ2-3|TRBD1
CASSWDRRTDTQYF
TGTGCCAGCAGTTGGGACAGACGCACAGATACGCAGTATTTT
>TRBV28|.|TRBJ1-5|.
CASSPGAGHGNQPQHF
TGTGCCAGCAGTCCCGGCGCAGGGCATGGCAATCAGCCCCAGCATTTT
>TRBV10-3|.|TRBJ2-3|TRBD1
CAISWGQGTDTQYF
TGTGCCATCAGTTGGGGACAGGGGACAGATACGCAGTATTTT
>TRBV18|.|TRBJ2-1|.
CASSPGGVRDNEQFF
TGTGCCAGCTCCCCTGGTGGGGTTAGGGACAATGAGCAGTTCTTC